The clone carrying this T cell receptor beta chain was recorded once. Its antigen is unknown. TCRdb called the 5' RACE reads again in MiXCR, with one record for every CDR3 protein. The data show about 410,000 distinct CDR3 sequences, 20% to 25% seen once. Trimming stripped 6 bases from V and 0 bases from J, with 15 bases between. The CDR3 is 14 residues long. Germline V gene lookup returns CDR1 DFQATT and CDR2 SNEGSKA (reference sequence). These data come from a study of T-cell memory formation after mild COVID-19. Overall study findings and caveats: There were some responding clones in pre-infection memory, which suggested that cross-reactive memory had joined. Those CD4+ clones that contracted were mainly in CM and EM (CD8+ ones in EMRA). Proof of SARS-CoV-2 specificity was absent for the second-wave clones that crested on day 37.

The sample comprised PBMCs or a T cell subset sorted from them (not recorded which). The receptor's source is an adult woman who had mild COVID-19 (a few samples of this study predate the infection). Cell type and time point are not known. This chain joins TRBV20-1 and TRBJ2-7, with D unclear. The CDR3 region has the DNA TGCAGTGCGTCCGGGCCCCGAGTCTCCTACGAGCAGTACTTC. The encoded protein is CSASGPRVSYEQYF.